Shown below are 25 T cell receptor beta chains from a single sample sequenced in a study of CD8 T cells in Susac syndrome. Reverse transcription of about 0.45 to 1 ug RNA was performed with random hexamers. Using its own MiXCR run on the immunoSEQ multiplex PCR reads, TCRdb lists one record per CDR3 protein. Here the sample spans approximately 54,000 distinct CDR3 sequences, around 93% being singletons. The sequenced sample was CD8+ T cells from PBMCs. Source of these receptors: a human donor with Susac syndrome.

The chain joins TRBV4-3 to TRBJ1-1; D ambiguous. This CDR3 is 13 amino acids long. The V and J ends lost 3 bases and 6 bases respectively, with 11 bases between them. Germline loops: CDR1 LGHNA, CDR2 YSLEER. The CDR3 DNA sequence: TGCGCCAGCAGCCATGAACCGGGGTCTGAAGCTTTCTTT. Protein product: CASSHEPGSEAFF.

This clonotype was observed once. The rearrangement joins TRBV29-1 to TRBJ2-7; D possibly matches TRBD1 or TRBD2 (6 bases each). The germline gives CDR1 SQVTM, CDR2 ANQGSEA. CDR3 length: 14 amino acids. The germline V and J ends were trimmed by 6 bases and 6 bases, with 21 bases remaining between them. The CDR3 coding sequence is TGCAGCGTCCCCGGGAGTGGGGGGCTCCTCGAGCAGTACTTC. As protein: CSVPGSGGLLEQYF.

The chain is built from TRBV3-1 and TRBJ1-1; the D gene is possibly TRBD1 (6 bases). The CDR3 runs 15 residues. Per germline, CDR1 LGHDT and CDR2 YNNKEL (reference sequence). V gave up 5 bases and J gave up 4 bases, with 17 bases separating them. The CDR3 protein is CASSSTAGAGTEAFF. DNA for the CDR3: TGTGCCAGCAGCTCAACCGCGGGGGCCGGCACTGAAGCTTTCTTT.

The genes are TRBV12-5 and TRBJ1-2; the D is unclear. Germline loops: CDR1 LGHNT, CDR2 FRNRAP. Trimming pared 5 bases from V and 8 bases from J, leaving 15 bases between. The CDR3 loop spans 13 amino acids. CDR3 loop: CASGLGHITGYTF. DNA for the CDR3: TGTGCTAGTGGTCTCGGGCATATCACAGGCTACACCTTC.

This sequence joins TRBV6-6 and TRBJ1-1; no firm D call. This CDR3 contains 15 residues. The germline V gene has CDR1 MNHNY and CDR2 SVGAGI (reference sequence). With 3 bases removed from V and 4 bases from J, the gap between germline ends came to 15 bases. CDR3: CASSYSGSGGTEAFF. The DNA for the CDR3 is TGTGCCAGCAGTTATTCAGGATCTGGTGGCACTGAAGCTTTCTTT.

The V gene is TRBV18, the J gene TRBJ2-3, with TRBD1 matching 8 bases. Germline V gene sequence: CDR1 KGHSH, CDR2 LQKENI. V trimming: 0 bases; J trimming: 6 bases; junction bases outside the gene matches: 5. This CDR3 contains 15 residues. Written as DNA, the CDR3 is TGTGCCAGCTCACCACCGACGGACAGGGTGGATACGCAGTATTTT. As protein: CASSPPTDRVDTQYF. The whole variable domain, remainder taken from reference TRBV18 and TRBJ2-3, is NAGVMQNPRHLVRRRGQEARLRCSPMKGHSHVYWYRQLPEEGLKFMVYLQKENIIDESGMPKERFSAEFPKEGPSILRIQQVVRGDSAAYFCASSPPTDRVDTQYFGPGTRLTVL.

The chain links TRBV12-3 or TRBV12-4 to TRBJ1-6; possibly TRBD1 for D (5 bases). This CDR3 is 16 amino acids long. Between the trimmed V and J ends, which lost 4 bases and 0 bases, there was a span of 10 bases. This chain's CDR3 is CASSSDGGSYNSPLHF. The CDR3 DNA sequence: TGTGCCAGCAGTTCGGACGGGGGCTCCTATAATTCACCCCTCCACTTT.

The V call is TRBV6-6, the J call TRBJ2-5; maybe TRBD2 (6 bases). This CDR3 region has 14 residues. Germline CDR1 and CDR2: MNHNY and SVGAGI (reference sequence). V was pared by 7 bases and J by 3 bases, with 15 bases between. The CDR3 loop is CASTLGLVKETQYF. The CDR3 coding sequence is TGTGCCAGCACTCTGGGACTGGTAAAAGAGACCCAGTACTTC.

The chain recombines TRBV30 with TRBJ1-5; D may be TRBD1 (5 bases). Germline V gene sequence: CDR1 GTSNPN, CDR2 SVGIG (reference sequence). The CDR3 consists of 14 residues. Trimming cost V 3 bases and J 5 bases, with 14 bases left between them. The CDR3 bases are TGTGCCTGGAGCCCTCGGGGGGGGGATCAGCCCCAGCATTTT. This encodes CAWSPRGGDQPQHF.

CDR3 loop: CASSRPFGEQYF. In DNA, the CDR3 is TGCGCCAGCAGCCGCCCATTCGGGGAGCAGTACTTC. The chain recombines TRBV4-1 with TRBJ2-7; D gene uncertain. The germline V and J ends were trimmed by 4 bases and 7 bases, with 11 bases remaining between them. The CDR3 has 12 amino acids. CDR1 is MGHRA and CDR2 is YSYEKL in the germline V gene.

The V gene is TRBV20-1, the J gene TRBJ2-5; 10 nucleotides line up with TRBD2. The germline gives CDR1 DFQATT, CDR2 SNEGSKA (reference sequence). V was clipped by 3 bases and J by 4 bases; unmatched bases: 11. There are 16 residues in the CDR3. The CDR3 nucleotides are TGCAGTGCTAGGACAGCGGGGGGGCCAGGCGGAGAGACCCAGTACTTC. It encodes CSARTAGGPGGETQYF.

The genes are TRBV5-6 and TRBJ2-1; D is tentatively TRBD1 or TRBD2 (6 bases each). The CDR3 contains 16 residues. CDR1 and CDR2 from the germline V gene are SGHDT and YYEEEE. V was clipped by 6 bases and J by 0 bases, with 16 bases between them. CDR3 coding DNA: TGTGCCAGCATCCGTGGGGGGCTCAGCTCCTACAATGAGCAGTTCTTC. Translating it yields CASIRGGLSSYNEQFF.

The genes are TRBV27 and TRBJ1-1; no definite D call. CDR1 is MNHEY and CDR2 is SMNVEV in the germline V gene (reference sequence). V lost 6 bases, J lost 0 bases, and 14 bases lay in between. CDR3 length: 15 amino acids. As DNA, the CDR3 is TGTGCCAGCAGCCCGAGACTGCTTATGAACACTGAAGCTTTCTTT. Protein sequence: CASSPRLLMNTEAFF.

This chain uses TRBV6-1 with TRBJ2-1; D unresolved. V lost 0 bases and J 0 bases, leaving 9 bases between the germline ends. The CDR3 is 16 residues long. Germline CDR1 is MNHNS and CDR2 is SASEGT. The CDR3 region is CASSEAPGISYNEQFF. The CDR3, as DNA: TGTGCCAGCAGTGAAGCTCCGGGCATCTCCTACAATGAGCAGTTCTTC.

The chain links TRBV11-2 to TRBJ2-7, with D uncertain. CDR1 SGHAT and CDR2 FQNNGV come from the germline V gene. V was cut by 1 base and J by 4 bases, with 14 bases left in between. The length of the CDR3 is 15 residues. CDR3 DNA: TGTGCCAGCAGCTTAGCGAACAGACAACCTTACGAGCAGTACTTC. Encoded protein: CASSLANRQPYEQYF.

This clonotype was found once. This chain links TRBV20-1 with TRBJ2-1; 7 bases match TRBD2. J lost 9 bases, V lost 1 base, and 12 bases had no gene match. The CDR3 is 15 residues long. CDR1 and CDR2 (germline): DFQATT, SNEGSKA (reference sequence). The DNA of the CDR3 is TGCAGTGCTAGAGTCTGGAGGTCTAGCGGCACTGAGCAGTTCTTC. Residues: CSARVWRSSGTEQFF.

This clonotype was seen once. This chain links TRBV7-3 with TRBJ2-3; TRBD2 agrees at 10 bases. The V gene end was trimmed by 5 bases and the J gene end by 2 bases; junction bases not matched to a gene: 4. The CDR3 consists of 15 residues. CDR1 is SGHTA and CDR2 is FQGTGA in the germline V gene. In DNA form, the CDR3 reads TGTGCCAGCAGCCGTAGCGGGGGGTCCACAGATACGCAGTATTTT. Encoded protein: CASSRSGGSTDTQYF. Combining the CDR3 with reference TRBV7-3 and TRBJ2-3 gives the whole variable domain GAGVSQTPSNKVTEKGKYVELRCDPISGHTALYWYRQSLGQGPEFLIYFQGTGAADDSGLPNDRFFAVRPEGSVSTLKIQRTERGDSAVYLCASSRSGGSTDTQYFGPGTRLTVL.

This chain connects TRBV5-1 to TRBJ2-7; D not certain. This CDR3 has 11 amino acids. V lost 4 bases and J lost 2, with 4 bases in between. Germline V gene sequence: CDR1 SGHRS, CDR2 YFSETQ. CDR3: CASSGTYEQYF. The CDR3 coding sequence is TGCGCCAGCAGCGGAACCTACGAGCAGTACTTC.

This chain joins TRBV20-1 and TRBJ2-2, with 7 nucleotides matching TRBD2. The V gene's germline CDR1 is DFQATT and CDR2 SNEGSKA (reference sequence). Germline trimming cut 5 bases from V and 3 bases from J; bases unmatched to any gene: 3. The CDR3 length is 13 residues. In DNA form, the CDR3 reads TGCAGTGCTTTGCTAGCGGACACCGGGGAGCTGTTTTTT. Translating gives CSALLADTGELFF.

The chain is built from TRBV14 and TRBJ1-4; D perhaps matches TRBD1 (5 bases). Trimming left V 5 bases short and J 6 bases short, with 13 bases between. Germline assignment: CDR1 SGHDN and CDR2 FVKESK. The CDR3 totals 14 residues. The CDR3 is CASSSSQGDEKLFF. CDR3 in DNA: TGTGCCAGCAGCTCTAGCCAGGGTGATGAAAAACTGTTTTTT. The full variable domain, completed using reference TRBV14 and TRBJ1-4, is EAGVTQFPSHSVIEKGQTVTLRCDPISGHDNLYWYRRVMGKEIKFLLHFVKESKQDESGMPNNRFLAERTGGTYSTLKVQPAELEDSGVYFCASSSSQGDEKLFFGSGTQLSVL.

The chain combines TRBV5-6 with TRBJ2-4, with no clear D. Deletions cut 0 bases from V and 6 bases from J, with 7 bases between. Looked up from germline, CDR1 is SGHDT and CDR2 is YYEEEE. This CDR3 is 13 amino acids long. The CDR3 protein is CASSLEGPNIQYF. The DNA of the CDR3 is TGTGCCAGCAGCTTGGAGGGCCCAAACATTCAGTACTTC.

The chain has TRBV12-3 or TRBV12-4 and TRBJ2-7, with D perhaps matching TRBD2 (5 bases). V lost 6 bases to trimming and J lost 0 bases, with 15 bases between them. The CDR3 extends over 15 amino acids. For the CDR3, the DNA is TGTGCCAGCAGCACTCCCGGGGTGAGCTCCTACGAGCAGTACTTC. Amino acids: CASSTPGVSSYEQYF.

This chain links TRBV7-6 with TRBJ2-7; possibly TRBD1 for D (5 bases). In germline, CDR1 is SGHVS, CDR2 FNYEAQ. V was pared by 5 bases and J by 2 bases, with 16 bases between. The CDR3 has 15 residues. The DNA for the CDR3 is TGTGCCAGCAGCCACCCCCTGCAGGGTGCCTACGAGCAGTACTTC. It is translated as CASSHPLQGAYEQYF.

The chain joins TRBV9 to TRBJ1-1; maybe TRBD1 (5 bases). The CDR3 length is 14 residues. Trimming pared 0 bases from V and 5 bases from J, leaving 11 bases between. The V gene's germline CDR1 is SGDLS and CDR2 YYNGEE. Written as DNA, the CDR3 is TGTGCCAGCAGCGTAGGCCAGGGCAAAACTGAAGCTTTCTTT. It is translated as CASSVGQGKTEAFF.

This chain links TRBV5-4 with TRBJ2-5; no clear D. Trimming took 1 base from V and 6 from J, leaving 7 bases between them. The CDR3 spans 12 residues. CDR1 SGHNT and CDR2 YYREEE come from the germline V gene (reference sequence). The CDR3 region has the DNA TGTGCCAGCAGCTTGTACTTACAGACCCAGTACTTC. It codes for CASSLYLQTQYF. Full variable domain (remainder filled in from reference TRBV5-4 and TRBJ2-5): ETGVTQSPTHLIKTRGQQVTLRCSSQSGHNTVSWYQQALGQGPQFIFQYYREEENGRGNFPPRFSGLQFPNYSSELNVNALELDDSALYLCASSLYLQTQYFGPGTRLLVL.